The 18 T cell receptor beta chains reported below all come from one sample, sequenced in a study of cytomegalovirus exposure and HLA in healthy donors. 60 Vbeta and 13 Jbeta primers were used in PCR. The data were produced by immunoSEQ multiplex PCR, yet TCRdb's version contains in-frame clones alone and is incomplete. The sample lists about 140,000 clones, roughly three quarters occurring once. Sample: PBMCs. The receptors were gathered from a man aged 30 to 39 in good health and CMV-seronegative.

Here the CDR3 reads CASSYSNPDTQYF. In DNA, the CDR3 is TGTGCCAGCAGTTATTCTAATCCCGATACGCAGTATTTT. This rearrangement joins TRBV6-6 to TRBJ2-3; no firm D call. V was clipped by 3 bases and J by 6 bases, with 10 bases between them. CDR1 and CDR2 from the germline V gene are MNHNY and SVGAGI (reference sequence). This CDR3 has 13 amino acids.

The V gene is TRBV5-1, the J gene TRBJ2-7; TRBD1 is a possible D gene (5 bases). CDR1 is SGHRS, CDR2 YFSETQ, per germline. V dropped 3 bases and J dropped 5 bases, with 9 bases sitting between them. This CDR3 has 12 residues. The CDR3 reads CASSSGINEQYF. The CDR3, as DNA: TGCGCCAGCAGCTCAGGGATTAACGAGCAGTACTTC.

The rearrangement joins TRBV28 to TRBJ2-7, with TRBD1 matching over 8 bases. The ends lost 6 bases at V and 5 bases at J; junction bases unmatched: 9. The germline CDR1 and CDR2 sequences are MDHEN and SYDVKM. The CDR3 is 14 amino acids. The CDR3 sequence: CASRTGTGVNEQYF. Here the CDR3 DNA reads TGTGCCAGCAGGACCGGGACAGGCGTTAACGAGCAGTACTTC.

The chain is built from TRBV5-1 and TRBJ1-1; 12 bases fit TRBD1. Germline CDR1 reads SGHRS; CDR2 reads YFSETQ. Trimming removed 3 bases from V and 2 bases from J; junction bases left unmatched: 2. The CDR3 loop spans 15 amino acids. The CDR3 loop is CASSWGTGGNTEAFF. DNA for the CDR3: TGCGCCAGCAGCTGGGGGACAGGGGGCAACACTGAAGCTTTCTTT. Full variable domain (outside the CDR3, taken from reference TRBV5-1 and TRBJ1-1): KAGVTQTPRYLIKTRGQQVTLSCSPISGHRSVSWYQQTPGQGLQFLFEYFSETQRNKGNFPGRFSGRQFSNSRSEMNVSTLELGDSALYLCASSWGTGGNTEAFFGQGTRLTVV.

The chain recombines TRBV18 with TRBJ2-7; D is unclear. Trimming pared 5 bases from V and 3 bases from J, leaving 11 bases between. Germline CDR1 and CDR2: KGHSH and LQKENI. This CDR3 comprises 13 residues. The CDR3: CASSAGGVYEQYF. In DNA form, the CDR3 reads TGTGCCAGCTCAGCCGGCGGCGTCTACGAGCAGTACTTC.

The V gene is TRBV5-1, the J gene TRBJ1-4, with D unclear. CDR1 and CDR2 from the germline V gene are SGHRS and YFSETQ. The CDR3 has 15 residues. V gave up 0 bases and J gave up 8 bases, with 14 bases separating them. The CDR3 reads CASSLGGRAREKLFF. The CDR3 nucleotides are TGCGCCAGCAGCTTGGGAGGGAGGGCTCGAGAAAAACTGTTTTTT.

J is TRBJ2-7 and V is TRBV4-3; 10 nucleotides line up with TRBD2. The germline V gene has CDR1 LGHNA and CDR2 YSLEER. The J segment lost 3 bases and the V segment lost 4 bases, leaving 6 bases of the junction unmatched. The CDR3 is 15 residues long. As DNA, the CDR3 is TGCGCCAGCAGCCGGAGGACTAGCGGTCTCTACGAGCAGTACTTC. This codes for CASSRRTSGLYEQYF.

This clone appeared a single time. The V and J genes are TRBV6-1 and TRBJ1-1; the D gene is possibly TRBD1 (5 bases). CDR3 length: 15 amino acids. The germline V gene has CDR1 MNHNS and CDR2 SASEGT. V lost 5 bases and J lost 3, with 16 bases in between. CDR3 bases: TGTGCCAGCAGTCAGGGAGCGGGTTGGGACACTGAAGCTTTCTTT. Amino acid sequence: CASSQGAGWDTEAFF.

The gene calls are TRBV13 and TRBJ2-3, with TRBD1 as a possible D gene (7 bases). V was clipped by 6 bases and J by 15 bases, with 25 bases between them. The CDR3 has 14 residues. The germline CDR1 and CDR2 sequences are PRHDT and FYEKMQ (reference sequence). The CDR3, as DNA: TGTGCCAGCAGACGACAGGGTGGAGCGGGCCTCTCCTATTTT. Encoded protein: CASRRQGGAGLSYF.

On this clone itself: At one boundary the junction diverges from the germline segment, which might be a read error. The V gene is TRBV6-1, the J gene TRBJ1-2; maybe TRBD1 (6 bases). The CDR3 totals 11 residues. The germline gives CDR1 MNHNS, CDR2 SASEGT. This CDR3 is CAPALNRVPHF. For the CDR3, the DNA is TGTGCCCCGGCCCTTAACAGGGTCCCGCACTTC.

This chain uses TRBV5-1 with TRBJ1-3, with D possibly being TRBD1 (6 bases). Trimming took 4 bases from V and 0 from J, leaving 14 bases between them. CDR3 size: 16 residues. Germline V gene lookup returns CDR1 SGHRS and CDR2 YFSETQ. The CDR3 coding sequence is TGCGCCAGCAGCGGTACAGGGTCCGTCTCTGGAAACACCATATATTTT. Translating it yields CASSGTGSVSGNTIYF.

This clone was picked up a small number of times. V is TRBV10-2 and J is TRBJ1-4, with D unresolved. Trimming shortened V by 6 bases and J by 3 bases, and 14 bases separated the two germline ends. The CDR3 totals 15 residues. Looked up from germline, CDR1 is WSHSY and CDR2 is SAAADI. The CDR3 DNA sequence: TGCGCCAGCAGGGTGACCGGGTCACCTAATGAAAAACTGTTTTTT. It encodes CASRVTGSPNEKLFF.

This rearrangement joins TRBV27 to TRBJ1-5; tentatively, D is TRBD1 (6 bases). The length of the CDR3 is 13 residues. From germline, CDR1 is MNHEY and CDR2 SMNVEV (reference sequence). V was trimmed by 3 bases and J by 12 bases, leaving 15 bases between them. CDR3 bases: TGTGCCAGCAGTTTTTCCAGGGACACCTTCCAGCATTTT. Amino acids: CASSFSRDTFQHF.

The J gene is TRBJ1-5, the V gene TRBV18, with no clear D. V was clipped by 2 bases and J by 7 bases, with 6 bases between them. The CDR3 has 12 residues. Germline assignment: CDR1 KGHSH and CDR2 LQKENI. The CDR3, as DNA: TGTGCCAGCTCACCAGGGGAGCAGCCCCAGCATTTT. As protein: CASSPGEQPQHF. Based on the CDR3 plus reference TRBV18 and TRBJ1-5, the full variable domain is NAGVMQNPRHLVRRRGQEARLRCSPMKGHSHVYWYRQLPEEGLKFMVYLQKENIIDESGMPKERFSAEFPKEGPSILRIQQVVRGDSAAYFCASSPGEQPQHFGDGTRLSIL.

This clone has a handful of counts. J is TRBJ1-1 and V is TRBV28, with TRBD1 identical over 7 bases. Trimming took 6 bases from V and 8 from J; bases not matched to a gene: 3. Germline lookup yields CDR1 MDHEN and CDR2 SYDVKM. The CDR3 totals 11 residues. The CDR3: CASSRQGEAFF. CDR3 nucleotide sequence: TGTGCCAGCAGCCGACAGGGAGAAGCTTTCTTT.

This clone rates as medium-sized (0.01 to 0.1%). The chain links TRBV6-4 to TRBJ1-1, with no clear D. The CDR3 loop spans 13 amino acids. CDR1 and CDR2 (germline): MRHNA, SNTAGT. Between the trimmed V and J ends, which lost 7 bases and 4 bases, there was a span of 13 bases. Written as DNA, the CDR3 is TGTGCCAGCACGTCGGGTGATGGCACTGAAGCTTTCTTT. Amino acid sequence: CASTSGDGTEAFF.

The rearrangement uses TRBV28 and TRBJ2-6; D call uncertain. Germline assignment: CDR1 MDHEN and CDR2 SYDVKM. The CDR3 runs to 15 residues. V was shortened by 5 bases and J by 0 bases, with 8 bases between the two germline ends. The CDR3 nucleotides read TGTGCCAGCAGTCGAGGAAACTCTGGGGCCAACGTCCTGACTTTC. It specifies CASSRGNSGANVLTF.

J is TRBJ1-1 and V is TRBV18; 9 nucleotides line up with TRBD1. Germline-derived CDR1 and CDR2 are KGHSH and LQKENI. Unmatched junction bases numbered 10, after V lost 0 bases and J lost 8 bases. This CDR3 comprises 16 residues. The CDR3 sequence is CASSPPSLSGQGEAFF. CDR3 nucleotide sequence: TGTGCCAGCTCACCACCGAGTCTTTCGGGACAGGGAGAAGCTTTCTTT.